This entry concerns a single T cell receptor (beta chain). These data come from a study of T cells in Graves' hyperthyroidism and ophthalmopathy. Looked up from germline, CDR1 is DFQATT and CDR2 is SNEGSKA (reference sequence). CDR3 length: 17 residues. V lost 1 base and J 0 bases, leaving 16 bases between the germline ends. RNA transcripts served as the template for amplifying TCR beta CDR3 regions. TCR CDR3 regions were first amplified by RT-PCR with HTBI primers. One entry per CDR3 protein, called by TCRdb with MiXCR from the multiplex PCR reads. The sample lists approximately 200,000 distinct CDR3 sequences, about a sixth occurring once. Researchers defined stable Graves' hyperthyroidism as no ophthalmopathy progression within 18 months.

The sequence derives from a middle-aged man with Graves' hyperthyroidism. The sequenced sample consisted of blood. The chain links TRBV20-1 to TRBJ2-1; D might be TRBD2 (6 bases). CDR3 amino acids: CSARVRMRDSSYNEQFF. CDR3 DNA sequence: TGCAGTGCTAGAGTTCGAATGAGGGACTCCTCCTACAATGAGCAGTTCTTC.